This T cell receptor beta chain was observed in a study of blood T cell repertoires in COVID-19. Across the whole study: Acute and convalescent COVID-19 specimens originated in the United States, Italy and Spain.

Assay: immunoSEQ multiplex PCR; the TCRdb copy retains only in-frame clones and omits some. This table holds approximately 200,000 clones, just under 85% found once. The germline V gene encodes CDR1 WNHNN and CDR2 SYGVQD (reference sequence). J was trimmed by 12 bases and V by 2 bases; bases with no gene match: 4. The CDR3 is made up of 12 amino acids. Participants, about 18 to 100 years old, spanned approximately 25 US areas. Participant reports of clinical history set cohort assignment. Sequencing was performed on PBMCs or T cells enriched from blood (not recorded which). The J gene is TRBJ2-1, the V gene TRBV10-1, with 7 bases aligning to TRBD1. This clonotype was sampled from a woman aged 40 to 50 with acute COVID-19. The CDR3 spells CASSERGRAQFF. The CDR3 DNA reads as TGCGCCAGCAGTGAGAGGGGGCGGGCGCAGTTCTTC.